These 32 T cell receptor beta chains came from one sample sequenced in a study of blood T cell repertoires in COVID-19. The assay was immunoSEQ multiplex PCR, and TCRdb's table has in-frame clones only and misses some. The repertoire holds 60,000 to 75,000 clones, with 86% as singletons. Material: peripheral blood. Every receptor here comes from a man between 65 and 85 years old with active COVID-19.

V and J are TRBV10-3 and TRBJ2-3; the match to TRBD2 covers 7 bases. V shed 6 bases, J shed 4 bases, and the junction held 7 bases outside the gene matches. Germline CDR1 and CDR2: ENHRY and SYGVKD. CDR3 size: 14 residues. The CDR3 nucleotides are TGTGCCATCAGAGGCGGGAGTGGGGCAGATACGCAGTATTTT. As protein: CAIRGGSGADTQYF.

V usage is TRBV28 and J usage is TRBJ1-1, with a weak D call TRBD1 (6 bases). The CDR3 runs to 14 residues. Germline lookup yields CDR1 MDHEN and CDR2 SYDVKM. V dropped 3 bases and J dropped 1 base, with 9 bases sitting between them. For the CDR3, the DNA is TGTGCCAGCAGTTTTTCGGGACAGAACACTGAAGCTTTCTTT. Translation gives CASSFSGQNTEAFF.

CDR3 sequence reads: CASSPGGRSGNTIYF. CDR3 in DNA: TGTGCCAGCAGCCCAGGGGGCCGCTCTGGAAACACCATATATTTT. V gene TRBV7-2 combines with J gene TRBJ1-3; 8 nucleotides agree with TRBD1. Germline trimming cut 5 bases from V and 0 bases from J; bases unmatched to any gene: 3. This CDR3 has 15 amino acids. Germline loops: CDR1 SGHTA, CDR2 FQGNSA.

This rearrangement joins TRBV6-1 to TRBJ2-7, with D perhaps matching TRBD1 (5 bases). Trimming removed 1 base at V and 8 bases at J, with 9 bases between. The CDR3 consists of 12 residues. Germline-derived CDR1 and CDR2 are MNHNS and SASEGT. CDR3 nucleotides: TGTGCCAGCAGTGAAGGGGCAGGGAAGCAGTACTTC. Translation gives CASSEGAGKQYF.

Only one count was recorded for this clone. The CDR3 spells CASRPSGSNEKLFF. CDR3 coding DNA: TGTGCCAGCAGGCCATCGGGGTCCAATGAAAAACTGTTTTTT. The chain combines TRBV27 with TRBJ1-4; no clear D. The CDR3 covers 14 residues. Deletions cut 6 bases from V and 5 bases from J, with 13 bases between. Germline loops: CDR1 MNHEY, CDR2 SMNVEV (reference sequence).

The rearrangement uses TRBV19 and TRBJ2-3; weak D call: TRBD2 (6 bases). This CDR3 is built from 15 residues. Between the trimmed V and J ends, which lost 3 bases and 2 bases, there was a span of 12 bases. In germline, CDR1 is LNHDA, CDR2 SQIVND (reference sequence). The chain's CDR3 is CASSIGRNPTDTQYF. The CDR3 DNA follows: TGTGCCAGTAGTATCGGGAGAAACCCCACAGATACGCAGTATTTT.

The chain has TRBV4-2 and TRBJ1-5; 8 bases match TRBD1. The CDR3 sequence is 14 residues long. J lost 11 bases, V lost 5 bases, and 11 bases had no gene match. Germline V gene data show CDR1 as LGHNA and CDR2 as YNFKEQ. The CDR3 spells CASSETGVGIAQHF. The CDR3 coding sequence is TGTGCCAGCAGCGAGACAGGGGTGGGCATAGCCCAGCATTTT.

This chain joins TRBV6-2 or TRBV6-3 and TRBJ1-5; D gene unclear. Trimming shortened V by 7 bases and J by 11 bases, and 18 bases separated the two germline ends. Germline V lookup: CDR1 MNHEY, CDR2 SVGEGT. The CDR3 has 13 amino acids. The CDR3 here is CASTPAYPSTQHF. In DNA form, the CDR3 reads TGTGCCAGCACCCCCGCTTACCCCAGTACCCAGCATTTT.

This chain uses TRBV3-1 (or the pseudogene TRBV3-2) with TRBJ2-3; TRBD1 aligns across 7 bases. Germline trimming cut 3 bases from V and 6 bases from J; bases unmatched to any gene: 6. CDR1 and CDR2 (germline): LGHDT, YNNKEL (reference sequence). CDR3 size: 14 residues. The DNA for the CDR3 is TGTGCCAGCAGCCAGGCCACAGGGGCGGATACGCAGTATTTT. It translates to CASSQATGADTQYF.

This chain uses TRBV7-3 with TRBJ2-7; D may be TRBD1 (6 bases). This CDR3 is built from 15 residues. V gave up 2 bases and J gave up 2 bases, with 13 bases separating them. Looked up from germline, CDR1 is SGHTA and CDR2 is FQGTGA. This chain's CDR3 is CASSLRAGDTYEQYF. The CDR3, as DNA: TGTGCCAGCAGCTTACGCGCCGGGGACACCTACGAGCAGTACTTC.

The J gene is TRBJ2-1, the V gene TRBV2; TRBD2 agrees at 8 bases. J lost 8 bases, V lost 2 bases, and 8 bases had no gene match. The CDR3 has 15 amino acids. Germline CDR1 and CDR2: SNHLY and FYNNEI. The DNA for the CDR3 is TGTGCCAGCAGTGAACCGGGGGGGAGTGTGGATGAGCAGTTCTTC. Translating it yields CASSEPGGSVDEQFF.

J is TRBJ2-5 and V is TRBV3-1 (or the pseudogene TRBV3-2); 11 positions agree with TRBD2. Germline assignment: CDR1 LGHDT and CDR2 YNNKEL (reference sequence). The V and J ends lost 0 bases and 7 bases, in that order; junction bases with no gene match: 10. CDR3 size: 17 residues. CDR3 bases: TGTGCCAGCAGCCAAGAACCCGGACTAGCGGGCCCCGGGACCCAGTACTTC. This translates into CASSQEPGLAGPGTQYF.

The chain has TRBV5-1 and TRBJ2-7; 9 bases are a match to TRBD2. Trimming took 4 bases from V and 2 from J; bases not matched to a gene: 10. Germline V lookup: CDR1 SGHRS, CDR2 YFSETQ. The CDR3 consists of 16 residues. CDR3 region: CASSPESGRRPYEQYF. CDR3 DNA sequence: TGCGCCAGCAGCCCCGAGAGCGGGAGGCGGCCCTACGAGCAGTACTTC.

V is TRBV14 and J is TRBJ1-1, with D possibly TRBD1 on 6 matching bases. Germline CDR1 is SGHDN and CDR2 is FVKESK. V was pared by 0 bases and J by 4 bases, with 15 bases between. The length of the CDR3 is 16 residues. Written as DNA, the CDR3 is TGTGCCAGCAGCCAAGATATCGGGGGGCTGGTCACTGAAGCTTTCTTT. Translation gives CASSQDIGGLVTEAFF.

This CDR3 is CASSQPGLAVAEQFF. The CDR3 nucleotides are TGTGCCAGCAGCCAACCCGGACTAGCGGTGGCTGAGCAGTTCTTC. The chain is built from TRBV4-2 and TRBJ2-1; the match to TRBD2 covers 10 bases. V lost 2 bases and J lost 9; bases outside the gene matches: 7. CDR3 length equals 15 residues. The germline CDR1 and CDR2 sequences are LGHNA and YNFKEQ.

V is TRBV4-2 and J is TRBJ2-5; 10 bases fit TRBD2. CDR1 is LGHNA and CDR2 is YNFKEQ in the germline V gene. The ends lost 1 base at V and 5 bases at J; junction bases unmatched: 7. The CDR3 has 16 residues. Here the CDR3 reads CASSQGSLAGVETQYF. The CDR3 DNA sequence: TGTGCCAGCAGCCAAGGGAGTCTAGCGGGAGTTGAGACCCAGTACTTC.

This chain uses TRBV7-2 with TRBJ2-1; weak D call: TRBD2 (6 bases). This CDR3 has 13 amino acids. The germline CDR1 and CDR2 sequences are SGHTA and FQGNSA. The V end lost 8 bases, the J end lost 11 bases, and 19 bases lay between the germline ends. The CDR3 sequence: CASWLPSGGKQFF. DNA for the CDR3: TGTGCCAGCTGGTTGCCGTCTGGCGGGAAGCAGTTCTTC.

The V and J genes are TRBV24-1 and TRBJ1-1, with D unclear. The germline V gene encodes CDR1 KGHDR and CDR2 SFDVKD. The length of the CDR3 is 14 residues. Trimming cost V 7 bases and J 6 bases, with 17 bases left between them. The CDR3 sequence is CATRDGRGLAEAFF. The CDR3 DNA sequence: TGTGCCACCAGGGATGGTCGGGGTCTGGCTGAAGCTTTCTTT.

The CDR3 region has the DNA TGTGCCAGCAGTTACACGGGACAGGGGCTAGCCAAAAACATTCAGTACTTC. It codes for CASSYTGQGLAKNIQYF. V gene TRBV6-2 or TRBV6-3 combines with J gene TRBJ2-4, with TRBD1 matching 10 bases. This CDR3 comprises 17 residues. The germline V gene encodes CDR1 MNHEY and CDR2 SVGEGT. Trimming removed 2 bases from V and 0 bases from J; junction bases left unmatched: 4.

The CDR3 region has the DNA TGTGCCAGCAGCGGGAGGGACTCCTACGAGCAGTACTTC. Protein: CASSGRDSYEQYF. The rearrangement links TRBV5-4 to TRBJ2-7; 7 nucleotides line up with TRBD2. V dropped 4 bases and J dropped 0; count of bases not matched to a gene: 1. Germline lookup yields CDR1 SGHNT and CDR2 YYREEE (reference sequence). The CDR3 runs 13 residues. The whole variable domain, remainder taken from reference TRBV5-4 and TRBJ2-7, is ETGVTQSPTHLIKTRGQQVTLRCSSQSGHNTVSWYQQALGQGPQFIFQYYREEENGRGNFPPRFSGLQFPNYSSELNVNALELDDSALYLCASSGRDSYEQYFGPGTRLTVT.

The V and J genes are TRBV15 and TRBJ1-2, with D uncertain. The CDR3 contains 13 residues. V lost 1 base to trimming and J lost 5 bases, with 8 bases between them. Germline V CDR1 and CDR2: LNHNV, YYDKDF (reference sequence). CDR3 sequence (DNA): TGTGCCACCAGCAGAGGTACGGGGTATGGCTACACCTTC. Its translation is CATSRGTGYGYTF.

V usage is TRBV2 and J usage is TRBJ2-5; possibly TRBD2 for D (5 bases). Trimming took 1 base from V and 1 from J, leaving 7 bases between them. The CDR3 extends over 14 amino acids. Germline V gene data show CDR1 as SNHLY and CDR2 as FYNNEI. This CDR3 is CASSEGGSQETQYF. The CDR3 bases are TGTGCCAGCAGTGAAGGCGGGTCCCAAGAGACCCAGTACTTC. Using reference TRBV2 and TRBJ2-5 for the parts outside the CDR3, the full variable domain is EPEVTQTPSHQVTQMGQEVILRCVPISNHLYFYWYRQILGQKVEFLVSFYNNEISEKSEIFDDQFSVERPDGSNFTLKIRSTKLEDSAMYFCASSEGGSQETQYFGPGTRLLVL.

This clone appeared a few times. The chain combines TRBV4-1 with TRBJ1-4; tentatively, D is TRBD1 (6 bases). Germline-derived CDR1 and CDR2 are MGHRA and YSYEKL. Trimming cost V 0 bases and J 2 bases, with 7 bases left between them. There are 15 residues in the CDR3. CDR3 bases: TGCGCCAGCAGCCAAGATCAGGGGACTAATGAAAAACTGTTTTTT. As protein: CASSQDQGTNEKLFF.

The rearrangement uses TRBV18 and TRBJ1-1, with TRBD1 as a possible D gene (6 bases). Between the trimmed V and J ends, which lost 3 bases and 5 bases, there was a span of 13 bases. Germline CDR1 is KGHSH and CDR2 is LQKENI. The CDR3 has 14 residues. DNA of the CDR3: TGTGCCAGCTCACCCCAGACAGGCCGGACTGAAGCTTTCTTT. The encoded protein is CASSPQTGRTEAFF.

This clone was detected once. The chain joins TRBV7-2 to TRBJ1-3; D gene ambiguous. CDR3 size: 16 residues. The V end was cut by 0 bases, the J end by 0 bases, with 9 bases between. Germline lookup yields CDR1 SGHTA and CDR2 FQGNSA. The DNA for the CDR3 is TGTGCCAGCAGCTTAGCGCGAAGCCGCTCTGGAAACACCATATATTTT. This gives the protein CASSLARSRSGNTIYF.

This clone was recorded a few times. V gene TRBV7-2 combines with J gene TRBJ2-5; the match to TRBD1 covers 11 bases. The ends lost 3 bases at V and 1 base at J; junction bases unmatched: 10. The CDR3 extends over 18 amino acids. Per the germline V gene, CDR1 is SGHTA and CDR2 is FQGNSA. The CDR3 DNA sequence: TGTGCCAGCAGCTTGCGGCCCCCCGGGACAGGGGGCCAAGAGACCCAGTACTTC. Protein product: CASSLRPPGTGGQETQYF.

The V call is TRBV9, the J call TRBJ1-1; 7 nucleotides align to TRBD1. Trimming took 4 bases from V and 8 from J; bases not matched to a gene: 5. Germline CDR1 and CDR2: SGDLS and YYNGEE. This CDR3 region has 12 residues. The CDR3 sequence is CASSPGTDEAFF. The CDR3 DNA sequence: TGTGCCAGCAGCCCCGGGACAGACGAAGCTTTCTTT.

The gene calls are TRBV11-3 and TRBJ2-7, with TRBD2 identical over 9 bases. The CDR3 has 17 amino acids. V trimming: 1 base; J trimming: 3 bases; junction bases outside the gene matches: 10. Looked up from germline, CDR1 is SGHNT and CDR2 is YENEEA. Written as DNA, the CDR3 is TGTGCCAGCAGCTTAGGGGACCTAGCGGGATCCCACTACGAGCAGTACTTC. It specifies CASSLGDLAGSHYEQYF.

In its sample, this clone was seen once. The chain links TRBV6-2 or TRBV6-3 to TRBJ2-1, with 9 positions matching TRBD2. Trimming took 0 bases from V and 3 from J; bases not matched to a gene: 6. Germline CDR1 MNHEY, CDR2 SVGEGT. This CDR3 is 17 amino acids long. The CDR3 DNA is TGTGCCAGCAGTTACTCCCCCCCTAGCGGGATCTACAATGAGCAGTTCTTC. The encoded protein is CASSYSPPSGIYNEQFF.

The chain couples TRBV9 to TRBJ2-3; D might be TRBD1 (6 bases). In germline, CDR1 is SGDLS, CDR2 YYNGEE. The germline V and J ends were trimmed by 5 bases and 1 base, with 14 bases remaining between them. The CDR3 consists of 15 residues. This chain's CDR3 is CASRPQGMGTDTQYF. In DNA, the CDR3 is TGTGCCAGCAGACCCCAGGGGATGGGCACAGATACGCAGTATTTT.

The chain links TRBV4-3 to TRBJ2-7; D may be TRBD1 (7 bases). The CDR3 extends over 13 amino acids. Trimming stripped 4 bases from V and 3 bases from J, with 10 bases between. CDR1 and CDR2 (germline): LGHNA, YSLEER. CDR3 amino acids: CASSPRGDYEQYF. CDR3 coding DNA: TGCGCCAGCAGCCCCAGGGGGGACTACGAGCAGTACTTC.

As for this clone: Different DNA sequences within this sample yield the same CDR3. The CDR3, as DNA: TGTGCCAGCAGCCCGGACGGGACTAGCGGGAGGGATACGCAGTATTTT. It specifies CASSPDGTSGRDTQYF. This chain connects TRBV11-3 to TRBJ2-3, with TRBD2 identical over 15 bases. V was clipped by 5 bases and J by 6 bases; unmatched bases: 6. Germline V gene lookup returns CDR1 SGHNT and CDR2 YENEEA. This CDR3 region has 16 residues.